This T cell receptor (beta chain) was profiled in a study of shared clonotypes between healthy human individuals. After removal of 3 bases from V and 4 bases from J, the junction contained 10 bases not matched to a gene. The CDR3 totals 15 residues. Germline values: CDR1 SGHNT, CDR2 YYREEE (reference sequence). Evenly divided among several immunoSEQ plates was the genomic DNA of each subset. Sequenced by immunoSEQ multiplex PCR; TCRdb stores in-frame clones only, minus some. Among 450,000 to 500,000 clones listed, roughly 80% were seen once. This clone came up once. The specimen sequenced was PBMCs. V is TRBV5-4 and J is TRBJ2-7, with 7 nucleotides matching TRBD1. This sequence was found in a woman in her forties in good health. Some clones in this sample may be carry-over from other donors' samples. DNA of the CDR3: TGTGCCAGCAGCTCGAAGACAGGGCTGTGGTACGAGCAGTACTTC. As protein: CASSSKTGLWYEQYF.